The rows below give T cell receptor beta chains drawn from one sample of a study of T-cell memory formation after mild COVID-19. TCRdb itself ran the 5' RACE reads through MiXCR, one entry per CDR3 protein. Seen here are 540,000 or so distinct CDR3 sequences, about a fifth observed once, and the top ten hold approximately 12%. The sequenced sample consisted of PBMCs or a T cell subset sorted from them (not recorded which). These receptors all come from an adult woman who had mild COVID-19 (a few samples of this study predate the infection). Cell type and time point are not known. The CDR3 runs from the conserved cysteine through the conserved F or W. A D gene is named only where the DNA matches it firmly. Size is stated for part of the rows, as once, few or many counts, or as a class when the clone is expanded.

d_gene | abundance | j_gene | v_gene | CDR3aa | CDR3nt
TRBD2 | NA | TRBJ2-1 | TRBV12-3/TRBV12-4 | CASTQPGTSGTTYNEQFF | TGTGCCAGCACCCAGCCCGGGACTAGCGGGACGACCTACAATGAGCAGTTCTTC
TRBD1 | NA | TRBJ2-1 | TRBV7-9 | CASSYNQGQGEFF | TGTGCCAGCAGTTATAACCAGGGACAGGGAGAGTTCTTC
NA | few | TRBJ1-5 | TRBV9 | CASSPTGAKDQPQHF | TGTGCCAGCAGCCCCACCGGGGCAAAGGATCAGCCCCAGCATTTT
NA | few | TRBJ2-7 | TRBV5-1 | CASSLGAGLLYEQYF | TGCGCCAGCAGCTTGGGGGCGGGACTCCTCTACGAGCAGTACTTC
TRBD1 | NA | TRBJ2-5 | TRBV6-6 | CASSYSGTGKETQYF | TGTGCCAGCAGTTACTCAGGGACAGGCAAAGAGACCCAGTACTTC
TRBD1 | few | TRBJ2-3 | TRBV24-1 | CATSDIGQGTDTQYF | TGTGCCACCAGTGATATAGGACAGGGAACAGATACGCAGTATTTT
NA | few | TRBJ2-1 | TRBV20-1 | CSVPWGRQNNEQFF | TGCAGTGTCCCGTGGGGACGTCAAAACAATGAGCAGTTCTTC
NA | few | TRBJ2-5 | TRBV7-9 | CASSPKRRIQETQYF | TGTGCCAGCAGCCCGAAGAGGCGGATCCAAGAGACCCAGTACTTC
NA | NA | TRBJ1-2 | TRBV12-3/TRBV12-4 | CASSLGRLGYTF | TGTGCCAGCAGTTTGGGCCGCCTGGGCTACACCTTC
NA | NA | TRBJ1-1 | TRBV5-1 | CASSVEIDGEAFF | TGCGCCAGCAGCGTCGAGATCGACGGTGAAGCTTTCTTT
NA | NA | TRBJ2-5 | TRBV7-9 | CASSLFTTRQETQYF | TGTGCCAGCAGCTTATTTACGACCCGCCAAGAGACCCAGTACTTC
TRBD1 | NA | TRBJ2-7 | TRBV29-1 | CSVELDRLSYEQYF | TGCAGCGTTGAACTGGACAGGCTTTCCTACGAGCAGTACTTC
NA | few | TRBJ2-3 | TRBV28 | CASSQTLSTDTQYF | TGTGCCAGCAGCCAGACCCTCAGCACAGATACGCAGTATTTT
TRBD2 | NA | TRBJ2-1 | TRBV11-2 | CAVSSGLSYNEQFF | TGTGCCGTCTCCTCGGGACTATCCTACAATGAGCAGTTCTTC
NA | few | TRBJ1-5 | TRBV10-3 | CAISDGEPQHF | TGTGCCATCAGTGATGGGGAGCCCCAGCATTTT
NA | NA | TRBJ2-7 | TRBV7-9 | CASSLGTLYLHEQYF | TGTGCCAGCAGCTTAGGGACCCTTTACCTCCACGAGCAGTACTTC
NA | NA | TRBJ2-7 | TRBV20-1 | CSASKTGGSYEQYF | TGCAGTGCTAGTAAGACAGGAGGCTCCTACGAGCAGTACTTC
NA | few | TRBJ1-3 | TRBV5-5 | CASSPPGKYGNTIYF | TGTGCCAGCAGCCCCCCCGGGAAGTATGGAAACACCATATATTTT
TRBD1 | few | TRBJ2-1 | TRBV5-6 | CASSPAGQGSNEQFF | TGTGCCAGCAGCCCCGCGGGACAGGGCTCCAATGAGCAGTTCTTC
NA | NA | TRBJ2-7 | TRBV12-3/TRBV12-4 | CASSPWTGAGEQYF | TGTGCCAGCAGCCCCTGGACGGGGGCAGGCGAGCAGTACTTC
TRBD2 | few | TRBJ2-2 | TRBV11-2 | CASRPLAGPNTGELFF | TGTGCCAGCAGGCCACTAGCGGGGCCCAACACCGGGGAGCTGTTTTTT
NA | few | TRBJ1-3 | TRBV20-1 | CSANDRSSGNTIYF | TGCAGTGCTAATGACAGGAGCTCTGGAAACACCATATATTTT
NA | few | TRBJ2-2 | TRBV21-1 | CARPPLDAGTANTGELFF | TGTGCCAGACCGCCCCTCGATGCCGGGACAGCCAACACCGGGGAGCTGTTTTTT
TRBD1 | few | TRBJ1-2 | TRBV29-1 | CSVVPLGQGDYGYTF | TGCAGCGTTGTACCCCTTGGACAGGGGGACTATGGCTACACCTTC
TRBD1 | NA | TRBJ1-1 | TRBV6-6 | CASSYSDRGLGNTEAFF | TGTGCCAGCAGTTACTCCGACAGGGGGCTTGGGAACACTGAAGCTTTCTTT
TRBD2 | few | TRBJ2-1 | TRBV19 | CASSPRGPGLAGVLNEQFF | TGTGCCAGTAGTCCAAGAGGACCGGGACTAGCGGGAGTCCTCAATGAGCAGTTCTTC
NA | NA | TRBJ2-1 | TRBV27 | CASSLYGGGEQFF | TGTGCCAGCAGTTTATACGGCGGTGGGGAGCAGTTCTTC
NA | NA | TRBJ2-7 | TRBV14 | CASSQFRGTWEQYF | TGTGCCAGCAGCCAATTCCGGGGGACCTGGGAGCAGTACTTC
NA | many | TRBJ2-5 | TRBV7-2 | CASSQGYQETQYF | TGTGCCAGCAGTCAGGGGTACCAAGAGACCCAGTACTTC
NA | NA | TRBJ2-1 | TRBV7-3 | CASSLTPASNNEQFF | TGTGCCAGCAGCTTAACTCCGGCTAGCAACAATGAGCAGTTCTTC